These 26 T cell receptor beta chains came from one sample sequenced in a study of CD8+CD57+ T cells in acquired aplastic anemia. Genomic DNA constituted the template upon which TCR beta VDJ and CDR3 profiling was performed. MiXCR was run by TCRdb on the reads, yielding one entry per CDR3 protein. The sample yields around 170,000 distinct CDR3 sequences, about half seen once. Sequencing was done on patients that had shown CD8+CD57+ cell expansion by flow cytometry. The sequenced sample consisted of sorted CD4+, CD8+, or CD8+CD57+ T cells (not recorded which) from PBMCs. Receptors were obtained from a human donor with aplastic anemia.

For the CDR3, the DNA is TGTGCCAGCATCGGACACGGGGGTGGTGGTAATGAAAAACTGTTTTTT. Translating it yields CASIGHGGGGNEKLFF. The chain carries TRBV6-1 and TRBJ1-4, with D possibly TRBD1 on 5 matching bases. CDR1 is MNHNS, CDR2 SASEGT, per germline. Trimming left V 7 bases short and J 4 bases short, with 19 bases between. The CDR3 runs 16 residues.

A note on this clonotype: It may be a read error: a sequence one base away is much more abundant. Because the CDR3 is missing its conserved closing phenylalanine or tryptophan, this is likely a read error. J is TRBJ2-3 and V is TRBV5-1; D is unresolved. Trimming took off 2 bases at V and 0 bases at J, with 7 bases between the two ends. In germline, CDR1 is SGHRS, CDR2 YFSETQ. The CDR3 spans 14 residues. The CDR3: CASSLITSTDTQYV. The CDR3 bases are TGCGCCAGCAGCTTAATTACTAGCACAGATACGCAGTATGTT.

This chain links TRBV20-1 with TRBJ1-4, with TRBD1 matching over 8 bases. Trimming took 7 bases from V and 3 from J; bases not matched to a gene: 1. There are 12 residues in the CDR3. Germline loops: CDR1 DFQATT, CDR2 SNEGSKA (reference sequence). CDR3 sequence reads: CSGQGPNEKLFF. In nucleotides, the CDR3 is TGCAGTGGACAGGGGCCTAATGAAAAACTGTTTTTT.

The rearrangement uses TRBV14 and TRBJ1-2; TRBD1 matches at 8 bases. The CDR3 contains 15 residues. The V and J ends lost 3 bases and 5 bases, in that order; junction bases with no gene match: 8. Per germline, CDR1 SGHDN and CDR2 FVKESK. CDR3 loop: CASSHPAGQVYGYTF. In DNA form, the CDR3 reads TGTGCCAGCAGCCATCCTGCGGGACAGGTGTATGGCTACACCTTC.

Comment on this clonotype: A read error may explain this, as a much larger clone is one base away. This chain connects TRBV11-1 to TRBJ1-2, with 9 bases identical to TRBD1. CDR1 SGHAT and CDR2 FQDESV come from the germline V gene (reference sequence). The CDR3 contains 16 residues. The CDR3 region is CVSSRDRVSLFDGYTF. CDR3 nucleotide sequence: TGTGTCAGCAGCCGGGACAGGGTTTCACTATTCGATGGCTACACCTTC.

The V call is TRBV15, the J call TRBJ1-1; 7 bases fit TRBD1. Germline CDR1 LNHNV, CDR2 YYDKDF (reference sequence). The J segment lost 0 bases and the V segment lost 3 bases, leaving 7 bases of the junction unmatched. This CDR3 comprises 16 residues. CDR3 protein: CATSSKRQGLNTEAFF. Written as DNA, the CDR3 is TGTGCCACCAGCAGCAAACGACAGGGTTTGAACACTGAAGCTTTCTTT.

The chain employs TRBV5-5 and TRBJ1-3; D gene ambiguous. This CDR3 is 13 amino acids long. V lost 4 bases, J lost 4 bases, and 9 bases lay in between. CDR1 and CDR2 from the germline V gene are SGHKS and YYEKEE (reference sequence). Written as DNA, the CDR3 is TGTGCCAGCAGCACTTGGGGAGGAAACACCATATATTTT. Translation gives CASSTWGGNTIYF.

This clonotype was found a few times. V and J are TRBV12-3 or TRBV12-4 and TRBJ2-7; weak D call: TRBD1 (7 bases). Trimming stripped 1 base from V and 2 bases from J, with 12 bases between. This CDR3 is 15 amino acids long. CDR3 loop: CASSLVQGGTYEQYF. In DNA form, the CDR3 reads TGTGCCAGCAGTTTAGTTCAGGGGGGCACCTACGAGCAGTACTTC.

This chain uses TRBV5-6 with TRBJ2-1; no clear D. The CDR3 is 16 amino acids. Germline CDR1 reads SGHDT; CDR2 reads YYEEEE. V was pared by 4 bases and J by 2 bases, with 16 bases between. The CDR3 DNA is TGTGCCAGCAGCCTCATTGGGGTCTCGACCTACAATGAGCAGTTCTTC. Translation: CASSLIGVSTYNEQFF.

In this sample, this clonotype turned up a few times. The rearrangement joins TRBV29-1 to TRBJ1-2; D gene uncertain. The CDR3 has 10 amino acids. Germline loops: CDR1 SQVTM, CDR2 ANQGSEA. V shed 6 bases and J shed 6 bases, with 8 bases lying between them. The CDR3 nucleotides are TGCAGCGTCGACGGCGATGGCTACACCTTC. The encoded protein is CSVDGDGYTF. Supplemented by reference TRBV29-1 and TRBJ1-2, the full variable domain reads SAVISQKPSRDICQRGTSLTIQCQVDSQVTMMFWYRQQPGQSLTLIATANQGSEATYESGFVIDKFPISRPNLTFSTLTVSNMSPEDSSIYLCSVDGDGYTFGSGTRLTVV.

The CDR3 spells CASSLAGTPRETQYF. The CDR3 bases are TGTGCCAGCAGCTTAGCAGGTACCCCTAGAGAGACCCAGTACTTC. The J gene is TRBJ2-5, the V gene TRBV7-2; D gene unclear. CDR1 and CDR2 (germline): SGHTA, FQGNSA. This CDR3 spans 15 amino acids. V was shortened by 0 bases and J by 4 bases, with 12 bases between the two germline ends. The full variable domain, rest sourced from reference TRBV7-2 and TRBJ2-5, is GAGVSQSPSNKVTEKGKDVELRCDPISGHTALYWYRQSLGQGLEFLIYFQGNSAPDKSGLPSDRFSAERTGGSVSTLTIQRTQQEDSAVYLCASSLAGTPRETQYFGPGTRLLVL.

The table lists this clonotype with many counts. The chain combines TRBV6-1 with TRBJ2-3; D ambiguous. Trimming removed 6 bases from V and 3 bases from J, with 16 bases in between. This CDR3 has 15 amino acids. Germline loops: CDR1 MNHNS, CDR2 SASEGT. The CDR3 region has the DNA TGTGCCAGCAGGTCTACCCCCGCCCGGACAGATACGCAGTATTTT. Amino acids: CASRSTPARTDTQYF.

This chain connects TRBV25-1 to TRBJ2-1; 11 bases match TRBD1. The V segment lost 3 bases and the J segment 8 bases; nucleotides outside the gene matches: 6. Germline CDR1 is MGHDK and CDR2 is SYGVNS. This CDR3 region has 15 residues. The CDR3 here is CASSDPGQGVDEQFF. CDR3 sequence (DNA): TGTGCCAGCAGTGATCCGGGACAGGGGGTCGATGAGCAGTTCTTC.

This chain links TRBV7-2 with TRBJ2-5; D uncertain. Germline CDR1 SGHTA, CDR2 FQGNSA. The V and J ends lost 3 bases and 6 bases respectively, with 11 bases between them. CDR3 length: 13 residues. The CDR3 DNA reads TGTGCCAGCAGCTTCGTCCGGTTGCAGACCCAGTACTTC. Amino acids: CASSFVRLQTQYF.

A few counts support this clonotype. This chain connects TRBV15 to TRBJ2-6; the D is unclear. The CDR3 has 15 amino acids. The V gene lost 0 bases and the J gene lost 1 base, with 4 bases spanning the gap. Germline CDR1 LNHNV, CDR2 YYDKDF (reference sequence). In nucleotides, the CDR3 is TGTGCCACCAGCAGAGATTGGTCTGGGGCCAACGTCCTGACTTTC. Its protein product is CATSRDWSGANVLTF.

This rearrangement joins TRBV19 to TRBJ1-2; no clear D. Deletions cut 6 bases from V and 3 bases from J, with 8 bases between. The CDR3 length is 12 residues. CDR1 is LNHDA, CDR2 SQIVND, per germline (reference sequence). The CDR3 nucleotides read TGTGCCAGTAGCCAGGAGTACTATGGCTACACCTTC. Protein product: CASSQEYYGYTF. Full variable domain (remainder filled in from reference TRBV19 and TRBJ1-2): DGGITQSPKYLFRKEGQNVTLSCEQNLNHDAMYWYRQDPGQGLRLIYYSQIVNDFQKGDIAEGYSVSREKKESFPLTVTSAQKNPTAFYLCASSQEYYGYTFGSGTRLTVV.

This clonotype showed up many times. The chain joins TRBV7-2 to TRBJ1-5, with D tentatively TRBD1 (6 bases). Germline CDR1 is SGHTA and CDR2 is FQGNSA. The CDR3 consists of 15 residues. Trimming took 0 bases from V and 5 from J, leaving 11 bases between them. The CDR3 region is CASSLAGRTDQPQHF. The CDR3 DNA follows: TGTGCCAGCAGCTTAGCAGGCAGGACAGATCAGCCCCAGCATTTT. Full variable domain (rest looked up from reference TRBV7-2 and TRBJ1-5): GAGVSQSPSNKVTEKGKDVELRCDPISGHTALYWYRQSLGQGLEFLIYFQGNSAPDKSGLPSDRFSAERTGGSVSTLTIQRTQQEDSAVYLCASSLAGRTDQPQHFGDGTRLSIL.

A word on this clonotype: At one boundary the junction diverges from the germline segment, which might be a read error. The chain carries TRBV6-1 and TRBJ2-7; tentative D call: TRBD1 (5 bases). The CDR3 extends over 11 amino acids. Germline CDR1 reads MNHNS; CDR2 reads SASEGT. The CDR3 coding sequence is TGTGCCAGCAGTGAATGGGGCGAGCAGTGCTTC. Protein: CASSEWGEQCF.

This clonotype was recorded at least ten times. This sequence joins TRBV7-6 and TRBJ2-5; 12 bases fit TRBD2. V shed 4 bases and J 4 bases; nucleotides not matched to a gene: 1. The V gene's germline CDR1 is SGHVS and CDR2 FNYEAQ. The CDR3 sequence is 14 residues long. This chain's CDR3 is CASSSGLAGETQYF. In DNA, the CDR3 is TGTGCCAGCAGCTCGGGACTAGCGGGAGAGACCCAGTACTTC.

V is TRBV12-3 or TRBV12-4 and J is TRBJ1-1; unclear D gene. The CDR3 totals 13 residues. V was pared by 1 base and J by 7 bases, with 10 bases between. Written as DNA, the CDR3 is TGTGCCAGCAGTTTAGAGCGACGCGGTGAAGCTTTCTTT. It is translated as CASSLERRGEAFF.

This clonotype was seen at least ten times. The chain recombines TRBV20-1 with TRBJ1-1, with D possibly TRBD1 on 6 matching bases. The CDR3 has 13 amino acids. Germline CDR1 and CDR2: DFQATT and SNEGSKA (reference sequence). The germline V and J ends were trimmed by 6 bases and 1 base, with 12 bases remaining between them. The chain's CDR3 is CSAPGHQNTEAFF. CDR3 coding DNA: TGCAGTGCCCCGGGACACCAGAACACTGAAGCTTTCTTT.

This clonotype occurred many times. The V gene is TRBV19, the J gene TRBJ1-2; 8 nucleotides match TRBD1. Trimming took 7 bases from V and 5 from J; bases not matched to a gene: 15. The CDR3 totals 16 residues. CDR1 and CDR2 (germline): LNHDA, SQIVND (reference sequence). This CDR3 reads CASNSAGGPDLYGYTF. CDR3 sequence (DNA): TGTGCCAGTAATTCGGCAGGGGGCCCCGACCTATATGGCTACACCTTC.

This clonotype was seen repeatedly, ten times or more. The chain combines TRBV20-1 with TRBJ2-5; D uncertain. The germline V and J ends were trimmed by 3 bases and 5 bases, with 19 bases remaining between them. Germline V gene data show CDR1 as DFQATT and CDR2 as SNEGSKA (reference sequence). The CDR3 has 15 amino acids. This chain's CDR3 is CSARDRVASLETQYF. The CDR3 nucleotides read TGCAGTGCTAGGGACCGCGTGGCTAGTTTGGAGACCCAGTACTTC.

A few counts support this clonotype. This sequence joins TRBV5-4 and TRBJ2-3; D possibly corresponds to TRBD1 (6 bases). The V end lost 2 bases, the J end lost 4 bases, and 14 bases lay between the germline ends. Per the germline V gene, CDR1 is SGHNT and CDR2 is YYREEE (reference sequence). CDR3 length equals 15 residues. CDR3 residues: CASSLFGGVADTQYF. The CDR3 DNA follows: TGTGCCAGCAGCTTATTTGGGGGCGTCGCAGATACGCAGTATTTT.

This chain connects TRBV2 to TRBJ2-5; D not resolved. The DNA end is a closer match to TRBJ2-1, so the J assignment may be wrong. CDR3 length equals 11 residues. Germline V gene data show CDR1 as SNHLY and CDR2 as FYNNEI. CDR3 residues: CASKPNYEQFF. CDR3 nucleotide sequence: TGTGCCAGCAAACCTAACTACGAGCAGTTCTTC.

This clonotype was seen at least ten times. This chain uses TRBV7-2 with TRBJ2-1, with a tentative D call TRBD2 (5 bases). Trimming cost V 7 bases and J 10 bases, with 20 bases left between them. The length of the CDR3 is 14 residues. Looked up from germline, CDR1 is SGHTA and CDR2 is FQGNSA. The CDR3 DNA reads as TGTGCCAGCACCTCCACTGTTAGCTCGGGGGAGCAGTTCTTC. Its translation is CASTSTVSSGEQFF.